This T cell receptor beta chain appears in the sequencing data of a study of cytomegalovirus exposure and HLA in healthy donors. There are a few counts of this clone. Amplification used 60 Vbeta primers and 13 Jbeta primers. Profiling relied on immunoSEQ multiplex PCR, and the TCRdb table lists in-frame clones only, not all of them. The table records 25,000 to 40,000 clones, 44% of them present only once. This TCR came from a woman between 50 and 59 years old in good health and CMV-seronegative. Specimen: PBMCs.

CDR3 in amino acids: CASSLSGQGLGVGYTF. The DNA for the CDR3 is TGTGCCAGCAGTTTATCTGGACAGGGCCTTGGTGTTGGCTACACCTTC. This chain uses TRBV27 with TRBJ1-2, with 8 bases matching TRBD1. There are 16 residues in the CDR3. Germline CDR1 reads MNHEY; CDR2 reads SMNVEV (reference sequence). The V segment lost 0 bases and the J segment 7 bases; nucleotides outside the gene matches: 10.